The TCR beta chain under discussion was sequenced for a study of blood T cell repertoires in COVID-19. Authors' analysis steps: Amplified reference gene primers provided the basis for estimating nucleated cell counts. The protocol was immunoSEQ multiplex PCR, while the TCRdb copy is restricted to in-frame clones and leaves out a portion. The V and J calls and clone size were taken over from that table, and D and trimming were inferred from the DNA. The data hold about 250,000 clones, with roughly four fifths observed a single time. This CDR3 is built from 16 residues. Germline CDR1 LGHDT, CDR2 YNNKEL (reference sequence). V was trimmed by 4 bases and J by 7 bases, leaving 19 bases between them.

The gene calls are TRBV3-1 (or the pseudogene TRBV3-2) and TRBJ1-4; D remains ambiguous. The source material was PBMCs or T cells enriched from blood (not recorded which). The sequence was obtained from a man between 45 and 60 years old who had recovered from COVID-19. The CDR3 loop is CASSRGVPRGGEKLFF. Here the CDR3 DNA reads TGTGCCAGCAGCCGGGGTGTGCCCCGGGGAGGTGAAAAACTGTTTTTT.